This TCR beta chain was recovered during a study of Tregs in tolerant kidney transplant recipients. Study context: Mixed chimerism was transient after nonmyeloablative marrow transplants from related graft donors.

A word on this clone: The target antigen is unknown. The read ends 3 residues before the CDR3 terminus; that terminus is restored from the germline J gene.

CD4+CD25+CD127- Tregs, CD4+CD25- non-Tregs, CD4 and CD8 cells were sorted. Assay used: immunoSEQ multiplex PCR; TCRdb lists only in-frame clones, some missing. Its table records 45,000 to 55,000 clones. Study results and caveats: This study did not directly address biological reproducibility.

Germline loops: CDR1 DFQATT, CDR2 SNEGSKA (reference sequence). The CDR3 has 14 residues. The V and J ends lost 5 bases and 1 base, in that order; junction bases with no gene match: 3. Specimen: CD4+ T cells from blood, collected before the transplant. This TCR was recovered from a human donor who received a combined kidney and bone marrow transplant. The V call is TRBV20-1, the J call TRBJ2-5; 11 bases map to TRBD2. CDR3 amino acids: CSAAGTSGQETQYF. The sequenced part of the CDR3 DNA is TGCAGTGCTGCTGGGACTAGCGGCCAAGAGACC.